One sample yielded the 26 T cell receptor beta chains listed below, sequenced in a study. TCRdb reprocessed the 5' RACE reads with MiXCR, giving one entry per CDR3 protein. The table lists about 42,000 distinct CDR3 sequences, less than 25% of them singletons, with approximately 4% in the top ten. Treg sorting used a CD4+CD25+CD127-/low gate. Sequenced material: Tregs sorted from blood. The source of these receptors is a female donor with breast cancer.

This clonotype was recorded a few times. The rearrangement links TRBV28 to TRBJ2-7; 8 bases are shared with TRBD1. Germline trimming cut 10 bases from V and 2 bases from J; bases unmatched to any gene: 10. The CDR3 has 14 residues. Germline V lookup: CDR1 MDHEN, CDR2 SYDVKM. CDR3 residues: CATREQGGPYEQYF. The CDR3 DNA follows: TGTGCCACCAGAGAACAGGGGGGTCCCTACGAGCAGTACTTC.

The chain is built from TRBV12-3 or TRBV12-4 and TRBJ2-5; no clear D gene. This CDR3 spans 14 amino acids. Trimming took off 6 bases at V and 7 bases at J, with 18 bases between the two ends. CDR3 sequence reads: CASSPPSNPGTQYF. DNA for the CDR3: TGTGCCAGCAGCCCGCCTAGTAACCCGGGGACCCAGTACTTC.

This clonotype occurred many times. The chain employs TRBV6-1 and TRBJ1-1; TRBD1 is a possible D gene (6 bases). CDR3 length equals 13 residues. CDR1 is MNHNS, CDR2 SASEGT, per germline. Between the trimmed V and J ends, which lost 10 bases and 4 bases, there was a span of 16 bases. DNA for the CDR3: TGTGCCACCACAAAACAGGGATCCACTGAAGCTTTCTTT. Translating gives CATTKQGSTEAFF.

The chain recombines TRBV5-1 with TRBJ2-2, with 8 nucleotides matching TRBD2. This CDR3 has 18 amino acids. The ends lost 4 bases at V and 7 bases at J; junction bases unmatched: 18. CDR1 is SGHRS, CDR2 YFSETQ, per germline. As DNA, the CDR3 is TGCGCCAGCAGCGGCCAACCCCTAGCGGGCGCCCAGAGCGGGGAGCTGTTTTTT. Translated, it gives CASSGQPLAGAQSGELFF.

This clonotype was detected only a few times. The DNA for the CDR3 is TGTGCCAGCAGCCCTAGGACTAGCGAGGTTTTCTACAATGAGCAGTTCTTC. Protein: CASSPRTSEVFYNEQFF. The J gene is TRBJ2-1, the V gene TRBV13; TRBD2 agrees at 9 bases. V dropped 5 bases and J dropped 3; count of bases not matched to a gene: 11. CDR3 length: 17 amino acids. The germline V gene has CDR1 PRHDT and CDR2 FYEKMQ (reference sequence).

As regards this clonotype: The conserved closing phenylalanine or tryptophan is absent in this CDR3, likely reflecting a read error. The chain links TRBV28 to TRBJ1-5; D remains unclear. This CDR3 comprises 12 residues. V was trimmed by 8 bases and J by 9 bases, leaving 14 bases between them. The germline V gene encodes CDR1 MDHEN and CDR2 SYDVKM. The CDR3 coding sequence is TGTGCCAGCGAAAGGGCTCGGGGGCCCCAGCATGTC. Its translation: CASERARGPQHV.

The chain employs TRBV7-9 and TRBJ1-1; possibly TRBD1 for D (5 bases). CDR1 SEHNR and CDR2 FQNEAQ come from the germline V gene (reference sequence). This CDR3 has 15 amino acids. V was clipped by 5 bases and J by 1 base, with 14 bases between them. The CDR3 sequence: CASSQAGLWNTEAFF. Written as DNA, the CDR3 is TGTGCCAGCAGCCAGGCGGGACTTTGGAACACTGAAGCTTTCTTT.

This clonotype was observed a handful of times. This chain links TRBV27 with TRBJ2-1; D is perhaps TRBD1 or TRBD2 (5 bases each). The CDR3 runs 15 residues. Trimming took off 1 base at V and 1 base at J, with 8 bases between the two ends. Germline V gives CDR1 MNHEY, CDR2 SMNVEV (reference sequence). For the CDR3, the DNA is TGTGCCAGCAGTTTATATGGGGGTTCCTACAATGAGCAGTTCTTC. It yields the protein CASSLYGGSYNEQFF.

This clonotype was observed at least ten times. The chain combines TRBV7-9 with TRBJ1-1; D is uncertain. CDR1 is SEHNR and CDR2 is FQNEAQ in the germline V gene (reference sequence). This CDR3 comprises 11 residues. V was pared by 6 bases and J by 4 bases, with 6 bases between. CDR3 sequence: CASSSSTEAFF. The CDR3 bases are TGTGCCAGCAGTTCCAGCACTGAAGCTTTCTTT.

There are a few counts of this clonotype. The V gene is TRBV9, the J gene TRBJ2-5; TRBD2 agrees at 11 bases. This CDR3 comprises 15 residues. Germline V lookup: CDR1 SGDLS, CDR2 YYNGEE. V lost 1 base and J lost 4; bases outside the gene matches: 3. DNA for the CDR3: TGTGCCAGCAGCGTAACTAGCGGGAGTATAGAGACCCAGTACTTC. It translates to CASSVTSGSIETQYF.

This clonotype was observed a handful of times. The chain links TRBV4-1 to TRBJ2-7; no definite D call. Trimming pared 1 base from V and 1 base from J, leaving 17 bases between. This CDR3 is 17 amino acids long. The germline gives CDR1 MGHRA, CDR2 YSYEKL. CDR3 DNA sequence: TGCGCCAGCAGCCAAGTTATCCGACGGAGAGGATCCTACGAGCAGTACTTC. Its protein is CASSQVIRRRGSYEQYF.

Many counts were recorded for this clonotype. The CDR3 coding sequence is TGCAGCGCGGACAGGGCCTACGAGCAGTACTTC. It specifies CSADRAYEQYF. V and J are TRBV29-1 and TRBJ2-7, with TRBD1 matching over 8 bases. V trimming: 7 bases; J trimming: 2 bases; junction bases outside the gene matches: 1. The germline CDR1 and CDR2 sequences are SQVTM and ANQGSEA. This CDR3 comprises 11 residues.

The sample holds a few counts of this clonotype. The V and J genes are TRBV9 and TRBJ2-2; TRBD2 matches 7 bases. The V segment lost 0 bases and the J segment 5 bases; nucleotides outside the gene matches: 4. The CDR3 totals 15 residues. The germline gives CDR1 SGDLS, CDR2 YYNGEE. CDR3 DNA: TGTGCCAGCAGCGTAGGGGAGGGTTATACCGGGGAGCTGTTTTTT. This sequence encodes CASSVGEGYTGELFF.

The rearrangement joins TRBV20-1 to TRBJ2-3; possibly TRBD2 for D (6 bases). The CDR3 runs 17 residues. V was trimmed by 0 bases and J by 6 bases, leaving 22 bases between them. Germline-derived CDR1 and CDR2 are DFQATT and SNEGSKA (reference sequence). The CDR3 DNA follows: TGCAGTGCTAGAGACCCCTTTAGCGGTCAAAGAGGGGATACGCAGTATTTT. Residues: CSARDPFSGQRGDTQYF.

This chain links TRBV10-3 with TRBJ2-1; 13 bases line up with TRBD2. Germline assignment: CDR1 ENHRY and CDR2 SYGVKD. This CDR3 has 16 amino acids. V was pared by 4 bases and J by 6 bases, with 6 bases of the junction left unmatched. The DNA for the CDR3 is TGTGCCATCAGTGGACTAGCGGGAGGTTCGGGCAATGAGCAGTTCTTC. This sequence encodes CAISGLAGGSGNEQFF.

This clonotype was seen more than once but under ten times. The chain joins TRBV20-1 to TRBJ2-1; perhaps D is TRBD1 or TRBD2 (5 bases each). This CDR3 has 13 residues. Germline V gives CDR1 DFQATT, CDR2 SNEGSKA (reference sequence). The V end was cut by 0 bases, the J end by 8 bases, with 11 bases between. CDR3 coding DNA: TGCAGTGCTAGAGATAGTGGGGACCATGAGCAGTTCTTC. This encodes CSARDSGDHEQFF.

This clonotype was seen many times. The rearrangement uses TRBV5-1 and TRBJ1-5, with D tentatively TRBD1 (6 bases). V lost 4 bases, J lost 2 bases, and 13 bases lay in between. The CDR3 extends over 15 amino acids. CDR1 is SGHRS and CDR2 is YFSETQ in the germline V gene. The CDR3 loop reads CASSIGGGGNQPQHF. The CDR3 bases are TGCGCCAGCAGCATAGGAGGGGGGGGCAATCAGCCCCAGCATTTT.

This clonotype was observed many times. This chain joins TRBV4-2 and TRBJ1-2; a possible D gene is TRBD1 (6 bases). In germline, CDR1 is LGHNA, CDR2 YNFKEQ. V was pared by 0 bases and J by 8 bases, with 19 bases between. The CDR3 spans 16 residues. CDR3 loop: CASSQDKYRVNGGYTF. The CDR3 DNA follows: TGTGCCAGCAGCCAAGATAAGTACAGGGTCAACGGGGGCTACACCTTC.

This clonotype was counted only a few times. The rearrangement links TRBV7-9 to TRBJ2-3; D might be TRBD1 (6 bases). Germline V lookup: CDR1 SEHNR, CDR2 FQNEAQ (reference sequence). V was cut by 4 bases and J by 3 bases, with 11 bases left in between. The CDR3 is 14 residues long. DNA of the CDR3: TGTGCCAGCAGCTCGGGACAAGGGACAGATACGCAGTATTTT. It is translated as CASSSGQGTDTQYF.

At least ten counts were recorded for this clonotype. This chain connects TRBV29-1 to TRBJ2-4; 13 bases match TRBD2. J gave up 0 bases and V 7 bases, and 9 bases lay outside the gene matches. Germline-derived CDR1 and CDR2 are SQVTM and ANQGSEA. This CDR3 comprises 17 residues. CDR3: CSAMGLAGRLAKNIQYF. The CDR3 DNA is TGCAGCGCTATGGGACTAGCGGGACGGTTAGCCAAAAACATTCAGTACTTC.

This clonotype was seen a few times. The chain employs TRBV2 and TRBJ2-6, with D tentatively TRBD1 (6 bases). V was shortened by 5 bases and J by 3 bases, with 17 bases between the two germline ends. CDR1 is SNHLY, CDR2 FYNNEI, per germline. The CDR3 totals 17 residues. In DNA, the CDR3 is TGTGCCAGCAGTTGGTTCAGGGGCGCGCGTGGGGCCAACGTCCTGACTTTC. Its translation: CASSWFRGARGANVLTF.

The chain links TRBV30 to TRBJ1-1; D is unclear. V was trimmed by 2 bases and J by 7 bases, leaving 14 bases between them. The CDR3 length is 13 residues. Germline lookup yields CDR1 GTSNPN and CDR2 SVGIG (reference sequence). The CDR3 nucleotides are TGTGCCTGGAGTAAGGGAACCGCGGGTGAAGCTTTCTTT. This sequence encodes CAWSKGTAGEAFF.

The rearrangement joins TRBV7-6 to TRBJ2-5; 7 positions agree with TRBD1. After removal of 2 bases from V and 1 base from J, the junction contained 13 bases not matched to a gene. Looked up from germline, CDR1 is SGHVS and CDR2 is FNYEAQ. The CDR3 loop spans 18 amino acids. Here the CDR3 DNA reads TGTGCCAGCAGCTTAAAACGATTGGCAGGGGGATTCCAAGAGACCCAGTACTTC. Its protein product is CASSLKRLAGGFQETQYF.

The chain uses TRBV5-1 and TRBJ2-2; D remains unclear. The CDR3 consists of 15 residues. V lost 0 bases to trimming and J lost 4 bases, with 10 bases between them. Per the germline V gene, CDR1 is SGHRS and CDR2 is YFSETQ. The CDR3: CASSLVPPGTGELFF. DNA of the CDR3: TGCGCCAGCAGCTTGGTTCCTCCGGGCACCGGGGAGCTGTTTTTT.

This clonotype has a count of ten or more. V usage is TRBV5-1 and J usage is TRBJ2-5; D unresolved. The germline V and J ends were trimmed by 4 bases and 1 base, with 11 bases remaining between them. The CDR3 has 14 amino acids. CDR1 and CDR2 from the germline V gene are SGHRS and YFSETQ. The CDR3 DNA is TGCGCCAGCAGCCTCACCTCCCTCCAAGAGACCCAGTACTTC. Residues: CASSLTSLQETQYF.

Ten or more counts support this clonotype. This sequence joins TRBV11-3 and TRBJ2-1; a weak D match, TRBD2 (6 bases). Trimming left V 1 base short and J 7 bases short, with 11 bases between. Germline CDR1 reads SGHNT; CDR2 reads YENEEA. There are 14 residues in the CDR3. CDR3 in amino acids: CASSLAGVGNEQFF. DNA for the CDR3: TGTGCCAGCAGCTTAGCGGGAGTTGGGAATGAGCAGTTCTTC.